Below, 9 T cell receptor beta chains from the same sample are listed, as sequenced in a study of T cell responses to AZD1222 COVID-19 vaccine. Sequencing was performed with immunoSEQ multiplex PCR; in TCRdb, only in-frame clones are kept and a portion is missing. The sample consists of 150,000 to 200,000 clones, 94% of them appearing once. The sample here was peripheral blood, taken 28 days after the second AZD1222 dose. These receptors were collected from an adult who received the AZD1222 COVID-19 vaccine.

This clone has only a few counts. The rearrangement links TRBV13 to TRBJ2-1, with 8 bases identical to TRBD1. Germline V gene sequence: CDR1 PRHDT, CDR2 FYEKMQ (reference sequence). The CDR3 consists of 15 residues. With 5 bases clipped from V and 3 bases from J, the junction kept 6 bases outside the gene matches. The CDR3 bases are TGTGCCAGCAGCCTCTCCGGGACAGGCTACAATGAGCAGTTCTTC. This encodes CASSLSGTGYNEQFF. Full variable domain (remainder filled in from reference TRBV13 and TRBJ2-1): AAGVIQSPRHLIKEKRETATLKCYPIPRHDTVYWYQQGPGQDPQFLISFYEKMQSDKGSIPDRFSAQQFSDYHSELNMSSLELGDSALYFCASSLSGTGYNEQFFGPGTRLTVL.

This clone has only one observation. The chain uses TRBV13 and TRBJ1-2, with a weak D call TRBD1 (5 bases). This CDR3 is built from 14 residues. Looked up from germline, CDR1 is PRHDT and CDR2 is FYEKMQ (reference sequence). V gave up 5 bases and J gave up 3 bases, with 13 bases separating them. CDR3 sequence: CASSLQGRDYGYTF. In DNA, the CDR3 is TGTGCCAGCAGCCTGCAGGGTAGGGACTATGGCTACACCTTC.

This clone was counted a single time. J is TRBJ2-5 and V is TRBV19, with TRBD1 as a possible D gene (5 bases). Trimming removed 5 bases from V and 5 bases from J, with 15 bases in between. Germline CDR1 and CDR2: LNHDA and SQIVND (reference sequence). The CDR3 is made up of 14 amino acids. The CDR3 protein is CASSVSQGRETQYF. Written as DNA, the CDR3 is TGTGCCAGTAGTGTTAGCCAGGGTAGGGAGACCCAGTACTTC.

The genes are TRBV6-6 and TRBJ1-3; D perhaps matches TRBD1 (6 bases). The V end lost 5 bases, the J end lost 0 bases, and 17 bases lay between the germline ends. Germline CDR1 reads MNHNY; CDR2 reads SVGAGI (reference sequence). The CDR3 runs 17 residues. The CDR3 DNA sequence: TGTGCCAGCAGTCAACGAGGACAGTCCCTCTCTGGAAACACCATATATTTT. Translation: CASSQRGQSLSGNTIYF.

The chain links TRBV3-1 (or the pseudogene TRBV3-2) to TRBJ2-7; TRBD2 matches at 15 bases. V dropped 0 bases and J dropped 6; count of bases not matched to a gene: 6. Germline loops: CDR1 LGHDT, CDR2 YNNKEL (reference sequence). This CDR3 has 17 amino acids. In DNA, the CDR3 is TGTGCCAGCAGCCAAGAGGGACTAGCGGGAGGAATCTTCGAGCAGTACTTC. It yields the protein CASSQEGLAGGIFEQYF.

The chain carries TRBV6-2 or TRBV6-3 and TRBJ2-2, with 8 bases matching TRBD2. This CDR3 region has 14 residues. The V segment lost 4 bases and the J segment 10 bases; nucleotides outside the gene matches: 8. From germline, CDR1 is MNHEY and CDR2 SVGEGT. The DNA for the CDR3 is TGTGCCAGCAGTTTGCAGCGGGAGAGTGAGGAGCTGTTTTTT. Translation: CASSLQRESEELFF.

The V call is TRBV11-2, the J call TRBJ2-2; no reliable D call. This CDR3 contains 13 residues. Germline values: CDR1 SGHAT, CDR2 FQNNGV. Trimming left V 1 base short and J 5 bases short, with 5 bases between. This CDR3 reads CASSLVRTGELFF. The CDR3 DNA reads as TGTGCCAGCAGCTTAGTGCGGACCGGGGAGCTGTTTTTT.

This chain joins TRBV12-3 or TRBV12-4 and TRBJ1-2; D remains unclear. V was shortened by 8 bases and J by 5 bases, with 9 bases between the two germline ends. The CDR3 extends over 11 amino acids. The CDR3 region is CASSQSYGYTF. The CDR3, as DNA: TGTGCCAGCTCTCAGTCGTATGGCTACACCTTC.

The chain couples TRBV5-1 to TRBJ1-1; D unresolved. V lost 0 bases to trimming and J lost 1 base, with 7 bases between them. This CDR3 is 14 amino acids long. From germline, CDR1 is SGHRS and CDR2 YFSETQ. CDR3 region: CASSLGSWNTEAFF. CDR3 in DNA: TGCGCCAGCAGCTTGGGAAGTTGGAACACTGAAGCTTTCTTT. Drawing the rest from reference TRBV5-1 and TRBJ1-1, the complete variable domain is KAGVTQTPRYLIKTRGQQVTLSCSPISGHRSVSWYQQTPGQGLQFLFEYFSETQRNKGNFPGRFSGRQFSNSRSEMNVSTLELGDSALYLCASSLGSWNTEAFFGQGTRLTVV.